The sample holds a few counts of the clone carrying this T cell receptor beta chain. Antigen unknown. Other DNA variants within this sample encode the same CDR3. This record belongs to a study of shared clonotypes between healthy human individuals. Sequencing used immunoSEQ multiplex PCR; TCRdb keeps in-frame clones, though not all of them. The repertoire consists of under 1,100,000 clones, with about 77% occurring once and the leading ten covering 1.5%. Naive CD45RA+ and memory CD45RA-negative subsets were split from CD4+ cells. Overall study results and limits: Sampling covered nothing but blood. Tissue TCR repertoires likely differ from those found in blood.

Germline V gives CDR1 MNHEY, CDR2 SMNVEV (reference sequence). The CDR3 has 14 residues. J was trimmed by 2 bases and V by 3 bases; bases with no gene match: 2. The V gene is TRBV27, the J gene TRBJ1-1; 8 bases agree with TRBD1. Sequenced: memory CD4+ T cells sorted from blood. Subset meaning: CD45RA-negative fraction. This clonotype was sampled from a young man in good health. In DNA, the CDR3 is TGTGCCAGCAGTTTGTCAGGGGGCAACACTGAAGCTTTCTTT. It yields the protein CASSLSGGNTEAFF.